The 12 T cell receptor beta chains given below trace back to one sample, sequenced in a study of T cells in Graves' hyperthyroidism and ophthalmopathy. RNA transcripts served as the template for amplifying TCR beta CDR3 regions. First-round RT-PCR with HTBI primers amplified the TCR CDR3 region. TCRdb reprocessed the multiplex PCR reads with MiXCR, giving one entry per CDR3 protein. The top ten clones hold 25% to 30% of a sample with about 260,000 distinct CDR3 sequences, 16% of them seen once. The sequencing input was blood. The receptors stem from a woman between 18 and 29 years old with Graves' ophthalmopathy.

This clonotype was recorded many times. The chain combines TRBV5-5 with TRBJ2-3; 12 bases line up with TRBD2. The CDR3 loop spans 15 amino acids. The ends lost 4 bases at V and 8 bases at J; junction bases unmatched: 8. Germline CDR1 is SGHKS and CDR2 is YYEKEE (reference sequence). This CDR3 is CASSPLAGGPVTQYF. The CDR3, as DNA: TGTGCCAGCAGCCCCCTAGCGGGAGGGCCCGTTACGCAGTATTTT.

This clonotype was counted at least ten times. The V call is TRBV2, the J call TRBJ2-4; 7 bases line up with TRBD2. Trimming at V came to 3 bases and at J to 3 bases, leaving 5 bases not matched to a gene. This CDR3 contains 15 residues. The V gene's germline CDR1 is SNHLY and CDR2 FYNNEI. The CDR3 bases are TGTGCCAGCAGTGATGGGCGGACTAGCAAAAACATTCAGTACTTC. It is translated as CASSDGRTSKNIQYF.

This clonotype has at least ten counts. V gene TRBV2 combines with J gene TRBJ1-1, with D unclear. The V end lost 3 bases, the J end lost 2 bases, and 7 bases lay between the germline ends. Germline CDR1 is SNHLY and CDR2 is FYNNEI. This CDR3 is 13 amino acids long. As DNA, the CDR3 is TGTGCCAGCAGTGATGGCGTTAACACTGAAGCTTTCTTT. As protein: CASSDGVNTEAFF. Looking up the rest from reference TRBV2 and TRBJ1-1 gives the full variable domain: EPEVTQTPSHQVTQMGQEVILRCVPISNHLYFYWYRQILGQKVEFLVSFYNNEISEKSEIFDDQFSVERPDGSNFTLKIRSTKLEDSAMYFCASSDGVNTEAFFGQGTRLTVV.

Many counts were recorded for this clonotype. The chain is built from TRBV20-1 and TRBJ2-4, with D perhaps being TRBD1 or TRBD2 (5 bases each). Germline loops: CDR1 DFQATT, CDR2 SNEGSKA (reference sequence). The V gene lost 6 bases and the J gene lost 2 bases, with 14 bases spanning the gap. The CDR3 length is 14 residues. The CDR3 region is CSASFGGPKNIQYF. CDR3 in DNA: TGCAGTGCGTCCTTTGGGGGTCCCAAAAACATTCAGTACTTC.

The V call is TRBV6-4, the J call TRBJ2-1, with 12 bases that match TRBD2. The J call is in doubt because the DNA end fits TRBJ2-7 better. Germline CDR1 is MRHNA and CDR2 is SNTAGT. CDR3 size: 16 residues. CDR3 loop: CASSDSSSGGANEQYF. CDR3 sequence (DNA): TGTGCCAGCAGTGACTCCTCTAGCGGGGGGGCCAATGAGCAGTACTTC.

In this sample, this clonotype turned up a few times. A much larger clonotype is one base distant, so this may be a read error. CDR3 amino acids: CASSFRASGSLVHEQFF. In DNA, the CDR3 is TGCGCCAGCAGCTTCCGGGCTAGCGGGAGTCTTGTGCATGAGCAGTTCTTC. The rearrangement links TRBV5-1 to TRBJ2-1; 10 bases fit TRBD2. The CDR3 runs 17 residues. The V and J ends lost 2 bases and 8 bases, in that order; junction bases with no gene match: 13. Per the germline V gene, CDR1 is SGHRS and CDR2 is YFSETQ.

This clonotype was counted ten times or more. The chain employs TRBV27 and TRBJ1-2; TRBD1 might be the D (5 bases). CDR3 length equals 12 residues. Germline CDR1 MNHEY, CDR2 SMNVEV (reference sequence). V was trimmed by 3 bases and J by 7 bases, leaving 9 bases between them. This CDR3 reads CASSFMGGGYTF. CDR3 in DNA: TGTGCCAGCAGTTTCATGGGGGGTGGCTACACCTTC.

This clonotype was recorded many times. The genes are TRBV6-1 and TRBJ1-3; TRBD1 might be the D (6 bases). Germline loops: CDR1 MNHNS, CDR2 SASEGT. The CDR3 length is 15 residues. The V gene lost 6 bases and the J gene lost 3 bases, with 15 bases spanning the gap. Here the CDR3 reads CASRPQQGHGNTIYF. The CDR3 bases are TGTGCCAGCAGACCCCAGCAGGGGCATGGAAACACCATATATTTT.

This clonotype was picked up many times. This chain connects TRBV7-2 to TRBJ2-1; 10 bases match TRBD2. The germline V gene encodes CDR1 SGHTA and CDR2 FQGNSA. The CDR3 has 17 residues. Trimming cost V 1 base and J 7 bases; bases outside gene matches: 10. In nucleotides, the CDR3 is TGTGCCAGCAGCTTAGTAGGGCTAGCGGGAGTTAGGAATGAGCAGTTCTTC. Its translation: CASSLVGLAGVRNEQFF.

This clonotype was counted many times. The chain carries TRBV5-6 and TRBJ1-1, with D possibly being TRBD1 (6 bases). Trimming took off 3 bases at V and 1 base at J, with 10 bases between the two ends. Per the germline V gene, CDR1 is SGHDT and CDR2 is YYEEEE. CDR3 length equals 14 residues. In DNA, the CDR3 is TGTGCCAGCAGCTCTTCGGGACAGAACACTGAAGCTTTCTTT. It is translated as CASSSSGQNTEAFF.

This rearrangement joins TRBV27 to TRBJ2-3; 13 bases are a match to TRBD2. Losses at the gene ends were 3 bases for V and 2 bases for J; bases not matched to a gene: 8. The CDR3 consists of 18 residues. CDR1 is MNHEY, CDR2 SMNVEV, per germline (reference sequence). The CDR3: CASSFTTSGRAFTDTQYF. In DNA form, the CDR3 reads TGTGCCAGCAGTTTTACAACTAGCGGGAGGGCCTTCACAGATACGCAGTATTTT.

This clonotype was detected a few times. The chain recombines TRBV20-1 with TRBJ2-1; maybe TRBD2 (7 bases). Per germline, CDR1 DFQATT and CDR2 SNEGSKA (reference sequence). V was clipped by 3 bases and J by 4 bases, with 19 bases between them. This CDR3 is 16 amino acids long. The CDR3, as DNA: TGCAGTGCTAGTGCTGGCGGGAGAGGGGGTTACAATGAGCAGTTCTTC. Translation: CSASAGGRGGYNEQFF.